These 26 T cell receptor beta chains share one sample of origin, sequenced in a study of T cells in Graves' hyperthyroidism and ophthalmopathy. Amplification of TCR beta CDR3 regions used RNA as the template. The HTBI set primed first-round TCR CDR3 RT-PCR. TCRdb reanalysed the multiplex PCR reads using MiXCR and keeps one entry per CDR3 protein. The sample has 300,000 to 450,000 distinct CDR3 sequences, more than 12% seen once; the top ten hold roughly a fifth. The sample consisted of blood. The origin of the receptors is a woman in her thirties with Graves' ophthalmopathy.

This clonotype was found many times. The chain has TRBV20-1 and TRBJ2-3; tentatively, D is TRBD2 (6 bases). V lost 0 bases, J lost 1 base, and 8 bases lay in between. The CDR3 runs to 14 residues. Germline CDR1 DFQATT, CDR2 SNEGSKA (reference sequence). Here the CDR3 reads CSARERGRTDTQYF. The CDR3 bases are TGCAGTGCTAGAGAGCGGGGACGCACAGATACGCAGTATTTT.

This clonotype showed up many times. This chain links TRBV28 with TRBJ2-1; TRBD1 matches at 7 bases. V shed 4 bases and J 0 bases; nucleotides not matched to a gene: 6. The CDR3 covers 16 residues. Germline CDR1 MDHEN, CDR2 SYDVKM. The DNA of the CDR3 is TGTGCCAGCAGTTCCCAGAGGGGGCACTCCTACAATGAGCAGTTCTTC. As protein: CASSSQRGHSYNEQFF.

There are many counts of this clonotype. The CDR3 bases are TGTGCCAGCAGCTTATTCGACACCGGGGAGCTGTTTTTT. Translating it yields CASSLFDTGELFF. The chain has TRBV11-3 and TRBJ2-2; D is undetermined. Between the trimmed V and J ends, which lost 2 bases and 3 bases, there was a span of 4 bases. The CDR3 extends over 13 amino acids. Germline V CDR1 and CDR2: SGHNT, YENEEA.

This clonotype has at least ten counts. This chain connects TRBV28 to TRBJ1-6; unclear D gene. The CDR3 sequence is 15 residues long. Germline V gives CDR1 MDHEN, CDR2 SYDVKM. V lost 2 bases, J lost 2 bases, and 7 bases lay in between. In DNA, the CDR3 is TGTGCCAGCAGTTTAAGGGTACCCTATAATTCACCCCTCCACTTT. Translation gives CASSLRVPYNSPLHF.

This clonotype was recorded at least ten times. The rearrangement joins TRBV6-1 to TRBJ2-5, with 8 bases identical to TRBD1. Per the germline V gene, CDR1 is MNHNS and CDR2 is SASEGT. V dropped 4 bases and J dropped 7; count of bases not matched to a gene: 5. The CDR3 has 13 amino acids. CDR3 nucleotides: TGTGCCAGCAGTGCACAGGGGGGCGGGACCCAGTACTTC. Its protein product is CASSAQGGGTQYF.

At least ten counts were recorded for this clonotype. This chain joins TRBV7-9 and TRBJ2-7, with TRBD1 identical over 9 bases. The CDR3 has 16 amino acids. Germline CDR1 reads SEHNR; CDR2 reads FQNEAQ (reference sequence). V lost 4 bases, J lost 4 bases, and 11 bases stayed unmatched. Here the CDR3 reads CASSSRGGTGIYEQYF. CDR3 in DNA: TGTGCCAGCAGCTCCCGTGGCGGGACAGGGATTTACGAGCAGTACTTC.

This clonotype was picked up many times. The chain uses TRBV18 and TRBJ2-1, with D perhaps being TRBD1 or TRBD2 (5 bases each). Trimming took off 1 base at V and 5 bases at J, with 9 bases between the two ends. This CDR3 is 14 amino acids long. In germline, CDR1 is KGHSH, CDR2 LQKENI. DNA of the CDR3: TGTGCCAGCTCACCACGTCAGGGAGACAATGAGCAGTTCTTC. The encoded protein is CASSPRQGDNEQFF.

This chain joins TRBV19 and TRBJ2-3; no reliable D call. CDR3 length equals 18 residues. The germline V and J ends were trimmed by 3 bases and 0 bases, with 19 bases remaining between them. CDR1 is LNHDA, CDR2 SQIVND, per germline (reference sequence). The CDR3 nucleotides read TGTGCCAGTAGTATGTCGAGTAGAAGTCTTTCTAGCACAGATACGCAGTATTTT. Protein product: CASSMSSRSLSSTDTQYF.

V usage is TRBV28 and J usage is TRBJ2-7; D is ambiguous. This CDR3 spans 14 amino acids. V lost 6 bases and J lost 2, with 14 bases in between. CDR1 is MDHEN, CDR2 SYDVKM, per germline. The CDR3 coding sequence is TGTGCCAGCAGACCCCCGGCGCGGCCCTACGAGCAGTACTTC. This gives the protein CASRPPARPYEQYF.

This chain uses TRBV7-2 with TRBJ2-5; TRBD1 matches at 10 bases. V lost 5 bases and J lost 4; bases outside the gene matches: 10. The CDR3 contains 16 residues. Germline values: CDR1 SGHTA, CDR2 FQGNSA. DNA for the CDR3: TGTGCCAGCAGCCAACCGCCGGGACAGGGGTTAGAGACCCAGTACTTC. It is translated as CASSQPPGQGLETQYF.

This clonotype was recorded many times. The V call is TRBV3-1, the J call TRBJ2-1; D is uncertain. The CDR3 consists of 15 residues. The germline gives CDR1 LGHDT, CDR2 YNNKEL (reference sequence). Trimming pared 1 base from V and 6 bases from J, leaving 13 bases between. The CDR3 DNA is TGTGCCAGCAGCCAAGCCTTCAGAGCATTCAATGAGCAGTTCTTC. Translated, it gives CASSQAFRAFNEQFF.

This clonotype came up once. A much larger clone lies one base from this, so it may be a read error. The chain couples TRBV12-5 to TRBJ2-1; D not certain. Germline V CDR1 and CDR2: LGHNT, FRNRAP. This CDR3 spans 12 amino acids. The CDR3 protein is CASGFPYNEQSF. In DNA form, the CDR3 reads TGTGCTAGTGGTTTTCCTTACAATGAGCAGTCCTTC.

In its sample, this clonotype was seen many times. This chain connects TRBV30 to TRBJ1-2, with D unresolved. This CDR3 spans 11 amino acids. Germline CDR1 GTSNPN, CDR2 SVGIG (reference sequence). V was pared by 4 bases and J by 3 bases, with 6 bases between. Here the CDR3 reads CAWTLDYGYTF. DNA of the CDR3: TGTGCCTGGACATTGGACTATGGCTACACCTTC. Using reference TRBV30 and TRBJ1-2 for the parts outside the CDR3, the full variable domain is SQTIHQWPATLVQPVGSPLSLECTVEGTSNPNLYWYRQAAGRGLQLLFYSVGIGQISSEVPQNLSASRPQDRQFILSSKKLLLSDSGFYLCAWTLDYGYTFGSGTRLTVV.

This clonotype was observed at least ten times. The gene calls are TRBV30 and TRBJ1-2; D unresolved. V was shortened by 0 bases and J by 7 bases, with 9 bases between the two germline ends. The CDR3 has 12 residues. Germline V gene sequence: CDR1 GTSNPN, CDR2 SVGIG (reference sequence). CDR3 residues: CAWSVAPSGYTF. The CDR3 coding sequence is TGTGCCTGGAGTGTAGCCCCGAGTGGCTACACCTTC.

This sequence joins TRBV9 and TRBJ2-1; possibly TRBD1 or TRBD2 for D (5 bases each). Germline CDR1 and CDR2: SGDLS and YYNGEE. The CDR3 is 15 residues long. V was cut by 5 bases and J by 0 bases, with 12 bases left in between. CDR3 nucleotides: TGTGCCAGCAGGGGAACCGGGACCTCCTACAATGAGCAGTTCTTC. It is translated as CASRGTGTSYNEQFF.

The chain recombines TRBV12-3 or TRBV12-4 with TRBJ2-7; 10 bases align to TRBD1. V dropped 5 bases and J dropped 5; count of bases not matched to a gene: 9. The length of the CDR3 is 15 residues. In DNA, the CDR3 is TGTGCCAGCAGTCCCATAATTGGGACAGGGGACGAGCAGTACTTC. This codes for CASSPIIGTGDEQYF.

This clonotype came up many times. The chain joins TRBV20-1 to TRBJ2-5; D is unresolved. V was cut by 2 bases and J by 5 bases, with 12 bases left in between. The CDR3 totals 13 residues. CDR1 DFQATT and CDR2 SNEGSKA come from the germline V gene (reference sequence). The CDR3 DNA reads as TGCAGTGCTAGAATCCGGTTGAGCGAGACCCAGTACTTC. Its translation: CSARIRLSETQYF.

This clonotype has ten or more counts. The chain uses TRBV29-1 and TRBJ1-4; D remains unclear. This CDR3 contains 13 residues. Trimming removed 6 bases from V and 6 bases from J, with 14 bases in between. Germline V gives CDR1 SQVTM, CDR2 ANQGSEA. This CDR3 is CSVKDGFHEKLFF. In nucleotides, the CDR3 is TGCAGCGTCAAGGACGGTTTCCATGAAAAACTGTTTTTT. The full variable domain, its missing parts supplied by reference TRBV29-1 and TRBJ1-4, is SAVISQKPSRDICQRGTSLTIQCQVDSQVTMMFWYRQQPGQSLTLIATANQGSEATYESGFVIDKFPISRPNLTFSTLTVSNMSPEDSSIYLCSVKDGFHEKLFFGSGTQLSVL.

This clonotype showed up many times. The rearrangement links TRBV6-1 to TRBJ1-2, with TRBD1 as a possible D gene (6 bases). The CDR3 has 13 residues. Trimming took off 1 base at V and 4 bases at J, with 7 bases between the two ends. CDR1 and CDR2 (germline): MNHNS, SASEGT. Written as DNA, the CDR3 is TGTGCCAGCAGTGAAGGAGGGGGCTATGGCTACACCTTC. Residues: CASSEGGGYGYTF.

On this clonotype itself: A read error may be the cause here, since a much bigger clone is one base away. The rearrangement uses TRBV6-1 and TRBJ1-1; D is ambiguous. Germline CDR1 and CDR2: MNHNS and SASEGT. This CDR3 has 15 residues. The CDR3 here is CASSEGLSWNSEAFF. The CDR3 nucleotides read TGTGCCAGCAGTGAAGGGCTATCCTGGAACAGTGAAGCTTTCTTT.

This clonotype was counted many times. V usage is TRBV11-3 and J usage is TRBJ2-5; D uncertain. V lost 1 base and J 5 bases, leaving 8 bases between the germline ends. Germline CDR1 reads SGHNT; CDR2 reads YENEEA. The CDR3 is made up of 13 amino acids. The DNA of the CDR3 is TGTGCCAGCAGCTTAGTCAGCAGGGAGACCCAGTACTTC. Its protein is CASSLVSRETQYF.

The chain recombines TRBV2 with TRBJ2-3; 8 bases line up with TRBD2. CDR1 is SNHLY, CDR2 FYNNEI, per germline. The CDR3 extends over 19 amino acids. With V trimmed by 5 bases and J by 8 bases, 24 bases remained unmatched. Written as DNA, the CDR3 is TGTGCCAGCAGTTGGACGGCCGTAGTCCCTGCGGGACTAGTTCCTACGCAGTATTTT. Translating it yields CASSWTAVVPAGLVPTQYF.

This clonotype was picked up a small number of times. The chain joins TRBV6-1 to TRBJ2-7; 9 bases agree with TRBD1. CDR1 and CDR2 (germline): MNHNS, SASEGT. J gave up 3 bases and V 6 bases, and 18 bases lay outside the gene matches. This CDR3 comprises 18 residues. CDR3 DNA: TGTGCCAGCAGCCCTACTTTGCCCCGGGACAGGGTCAACTACGAGCAGTACTTC. Protein sequence: CASSPTLPRDRVNYEQYF.

The rearrangement links TRBV6-1 to TRBJ1-6; 7 nucleotides agree with TRBD1. This CDR3 is 15 amino acids long. V lost 0 bases, J lost 6 bases, and 2 bases stayed unmatched. Per germline, CDR1 MNHNS and CDR2 SASEGT. In DNA, the CDR3 is TGTGCCAGCAGTGAAGCGACAGGGACTAATTCACCCCTCCACTTT. Translated: CASSEATGTNSPLHF.

This clonotype was picked up many times. The genes are TRBV20-1 and TRBJ1-5, with D unclear. V was trimmed by 1 base and J by 2 bases, leaving 18 bases between them. This CDR3 has 17 residues. Germline CDR1 DFQATT, CDR2 SNEGSKA (reference sequence). CDR3 amino acids: CSARAIFGFRGNQPQHF. The CDR3 DNA reads TGCAGTGCTAGAGCCATCTTTGGGTTTCGGGGCAATCAGCCCCAGCATTTT.

This clonotype was recorded at least ten times. This chain joins TRBV7-9 and TRBJ2-2, with 7 bases identical to TRBD1. The CDR3 consists of 15 residues. The J segment lost 5 bases and the V segment lost 6 bases, leaving 9 bases of the junction unmatched. Germline V gene data show CDR1 as SEHNR and CDR2 as FQNEAQ (reference sequence). CDR3 DNA: TGTGCCAGCAGATTTACAGGGGAATGGACCGGGGAGCTGTTTTTT. It specifies CASRFTGEWTGELFF. The full variable domain, rest sourced from reference TRBV7-9 and TRBJ2-2, is DTGVSQNPRHKITKRGQNVTFRCDPISEHNRLYWYRQTLGQGPEFLTYFQNEAQLEKSRLLSDRFSAERPKGSFSTLEIQRTEQGDSAMYLCASRFTGEWTGELFFGEGSRLTVL.